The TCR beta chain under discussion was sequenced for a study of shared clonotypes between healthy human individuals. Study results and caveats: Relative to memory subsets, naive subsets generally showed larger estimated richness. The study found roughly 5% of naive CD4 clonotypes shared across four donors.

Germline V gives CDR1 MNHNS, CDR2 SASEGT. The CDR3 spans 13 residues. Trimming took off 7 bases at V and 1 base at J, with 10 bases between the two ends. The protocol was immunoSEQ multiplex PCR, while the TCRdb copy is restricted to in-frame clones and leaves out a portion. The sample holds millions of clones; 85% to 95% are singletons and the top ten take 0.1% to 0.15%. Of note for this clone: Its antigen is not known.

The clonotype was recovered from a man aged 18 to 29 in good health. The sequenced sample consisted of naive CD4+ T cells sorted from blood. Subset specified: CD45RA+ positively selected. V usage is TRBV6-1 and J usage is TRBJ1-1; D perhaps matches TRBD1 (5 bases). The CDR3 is CASTGGTNTEAFF. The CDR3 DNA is TGTGCCAGCACTGGGGGAACGAACACTGAAGCTTTCTTT.